This T cell receptor beta chain was captured in a study of cytomegalovirus exposure and HLA in healthy donors. Whole-study context: The same platform used for the approximately 670 first-cohort repertoires was also used for the 90 to 150 validation repertoires, as a later analysis reported. Findings and caveats of the study: High specificity and sensitivity for cytomegalovirus status were reported for the classifier. A later analysis found first-cohort TCR clusters tended to co-occur in the 90 to 150 validation repertoires.

Clones were read by immunoSEQ multiplex PCR, and TCRdb kept only the in-frame ones, dropping some. The sample contains 150,000 to 200,000 clones, around 85% of which appear only once. The CDR3 extends over 16 amino acids. The germline CDR1 and CDR2 sequences are KGHSH and LQKENI. With 3 bases clipped from V and 0 bases from J, the junction kept 5 bases outside the gene matches. As for this clone: Antigen specificity is unknown.

V usage is TRBV18 and J usage is TRBJ2-1, with 7 bases matching TRBD2. Sequenced: PBMCs. This receptor was identified in a man between 18 and 35 years old in good health and CMV-seropositive. The CDR3 sequence: CASSPGRVSSYNEQFF. The CDR3 bases are TGTGCCAGCTCACCGGGGAGGGTAAGCTCCTACAATGAGCAGTTCTTC. Filled out from reference TRBV18 and TRBJ2-1, the complete variable domain reads NAGVMQNPRHLVRRRGQEARLRCSPMKGHSHVYWYRQLPEEGLKFMVYLQKENIIDESGMPKERFSAEFPKEGPSILRIQQVVRGDSAAYFCASSPGRVSSYNEQFFGPGTRLTVL.